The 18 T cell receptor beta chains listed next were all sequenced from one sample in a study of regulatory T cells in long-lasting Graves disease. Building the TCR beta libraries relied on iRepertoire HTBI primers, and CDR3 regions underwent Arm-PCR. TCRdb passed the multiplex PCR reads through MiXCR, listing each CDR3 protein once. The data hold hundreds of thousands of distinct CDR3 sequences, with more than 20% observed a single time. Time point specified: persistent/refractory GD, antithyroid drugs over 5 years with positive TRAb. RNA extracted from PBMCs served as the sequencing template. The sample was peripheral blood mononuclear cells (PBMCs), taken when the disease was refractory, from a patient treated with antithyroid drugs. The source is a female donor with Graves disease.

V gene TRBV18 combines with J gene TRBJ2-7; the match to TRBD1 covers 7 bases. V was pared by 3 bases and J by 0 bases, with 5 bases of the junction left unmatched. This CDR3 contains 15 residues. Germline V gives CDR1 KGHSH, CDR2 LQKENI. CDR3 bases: TGTGCCAGCTCACCTCAAACAGGGGCCTCCTACGAGCAGTACTTC. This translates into CASSPQTGASYEQYF.

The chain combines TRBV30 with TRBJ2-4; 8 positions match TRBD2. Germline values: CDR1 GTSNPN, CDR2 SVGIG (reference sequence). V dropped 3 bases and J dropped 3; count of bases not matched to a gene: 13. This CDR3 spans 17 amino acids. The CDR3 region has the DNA TGTGCCTGGAGAGGTCTAGCGGGTGCCTCGATCAAAAACATTCAGTACTTC. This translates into CAWRGLAGASIKNIQYF.

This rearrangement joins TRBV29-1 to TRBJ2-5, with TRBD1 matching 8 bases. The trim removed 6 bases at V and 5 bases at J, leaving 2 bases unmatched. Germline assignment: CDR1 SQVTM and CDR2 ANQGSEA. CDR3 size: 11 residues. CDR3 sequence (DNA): TGCAGCGTGGACAGGGTTGAGACCCAGTACTTC. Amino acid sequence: CSVDRVETQYF.

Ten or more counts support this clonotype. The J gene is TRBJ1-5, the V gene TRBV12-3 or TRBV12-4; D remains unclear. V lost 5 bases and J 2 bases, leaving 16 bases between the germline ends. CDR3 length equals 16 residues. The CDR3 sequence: CASSHASGEGNQPQHF. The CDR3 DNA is TGTGCCAGCAGTCACGCCTCGGGAGAGGGCAATCAGCCCCAGCATTTT.

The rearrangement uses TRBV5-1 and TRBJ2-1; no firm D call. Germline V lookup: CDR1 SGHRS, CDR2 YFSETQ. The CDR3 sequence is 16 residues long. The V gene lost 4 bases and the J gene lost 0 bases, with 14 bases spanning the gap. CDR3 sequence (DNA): TGCGCCAGCAGCATTGGTAGGGCCTCCTCCTACAATGAGCAGTTCTTC. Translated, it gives CASSIGRASSYNEQFF.

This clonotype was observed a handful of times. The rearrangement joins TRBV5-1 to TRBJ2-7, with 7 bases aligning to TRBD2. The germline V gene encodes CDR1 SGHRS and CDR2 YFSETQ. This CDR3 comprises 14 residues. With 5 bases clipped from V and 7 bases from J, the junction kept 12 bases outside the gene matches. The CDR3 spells CASRLAGGSREQYF. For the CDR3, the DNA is TGCGCCAGCAGGTTAGCGGGTGGCAGTCGGGAGCAGTACTTC.

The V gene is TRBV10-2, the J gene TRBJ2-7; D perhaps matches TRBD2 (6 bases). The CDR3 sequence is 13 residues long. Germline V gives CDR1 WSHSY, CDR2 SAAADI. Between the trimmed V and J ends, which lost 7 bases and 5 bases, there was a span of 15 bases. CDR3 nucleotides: TGCGCCAGCATGAACGTGGGGGGTCACGAGCAGTACTTC. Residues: CASMNVGGHEQYF.

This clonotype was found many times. CDR3 in DNA: TGTGCCAGCCTCTCCCAGGGACCCAACACTGAAGCTTTCTTT. Amino acid sequence: CASLSQGPNTEAFF. The gene calls are TRBV7-2 and TRBJ1-1, with D possibly TRBD1 on 5 matching bases. The germline V gene encodes CDR1 SGHTA and CDR2 FQGNSA. This CDR3 comprises 14 residues. V lost 8 bases and J lost 2, with 15 bases in between. Variable domain in full (rest from reference TRBV7-2 and TRBJ1-1): GAGVSQSPSNKVTEKGKDVELRCDPISGHTALYWYRQSLGQGLEFLIYFQGNSAPDKSGLPSDRFSAERTGGSVSTLTIQRTQQEDSAVYLCASLSQGPNTEAFFGQGTRLTVV.

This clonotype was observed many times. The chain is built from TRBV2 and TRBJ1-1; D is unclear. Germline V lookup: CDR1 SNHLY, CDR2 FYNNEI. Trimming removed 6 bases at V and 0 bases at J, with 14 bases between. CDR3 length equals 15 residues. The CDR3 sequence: CASRGSWDLNTEAFF. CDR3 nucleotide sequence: TGTGCCAGCAGAGGTTCATGGGATTTGAACACTGAAGCTTTCTTT.

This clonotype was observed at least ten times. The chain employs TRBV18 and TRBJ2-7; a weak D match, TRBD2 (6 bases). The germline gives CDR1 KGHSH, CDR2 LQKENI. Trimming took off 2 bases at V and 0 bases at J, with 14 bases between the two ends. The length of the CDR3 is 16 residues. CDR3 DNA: TGTGCCAGCTCACCAGGCGGGCTAGCGAGCTCCTACGAGCAGTACTTC. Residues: CASSPGGLASSYEQYF.

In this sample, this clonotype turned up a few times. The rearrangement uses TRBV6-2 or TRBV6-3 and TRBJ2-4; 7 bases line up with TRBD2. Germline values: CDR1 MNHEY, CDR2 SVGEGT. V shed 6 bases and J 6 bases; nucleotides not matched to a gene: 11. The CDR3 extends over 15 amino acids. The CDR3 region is CASSSSAGSGNIQYF. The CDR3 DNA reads TGTGCCAGCAGCTCGTCAGCGGGGAGCGGAAACATTCAGTACTTC.

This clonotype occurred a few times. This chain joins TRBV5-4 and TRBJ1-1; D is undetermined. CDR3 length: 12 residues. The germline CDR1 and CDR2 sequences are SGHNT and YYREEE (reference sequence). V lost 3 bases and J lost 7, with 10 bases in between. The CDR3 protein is CASSSRGSEAFF. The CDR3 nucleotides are TGTGCCAGCAGCTCCAGAGGGAGTGAAGCTTTCTTT.

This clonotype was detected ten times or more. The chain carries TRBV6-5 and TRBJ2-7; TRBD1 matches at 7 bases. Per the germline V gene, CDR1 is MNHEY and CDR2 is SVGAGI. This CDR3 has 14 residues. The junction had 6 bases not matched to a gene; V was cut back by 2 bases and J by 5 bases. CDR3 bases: TGTGCCAGCAGTTACGCGACAGGGCCGGACGAGCAGTACTTC. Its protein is CASSYATGPDEQYF.

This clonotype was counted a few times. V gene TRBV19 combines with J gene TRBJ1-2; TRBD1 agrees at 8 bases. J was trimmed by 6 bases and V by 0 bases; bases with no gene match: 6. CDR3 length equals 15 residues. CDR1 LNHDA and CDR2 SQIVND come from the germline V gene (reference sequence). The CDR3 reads CASSIDRRGRDGYTF. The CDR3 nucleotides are TGTGCCAGTAGTATAGATCGCAGGGGGCGCGATGGCTACACCTTC.

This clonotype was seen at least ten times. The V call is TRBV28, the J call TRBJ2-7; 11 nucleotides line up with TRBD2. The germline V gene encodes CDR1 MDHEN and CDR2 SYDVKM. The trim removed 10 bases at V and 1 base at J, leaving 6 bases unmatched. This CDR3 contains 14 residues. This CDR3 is CATGTSGGSYEQYF. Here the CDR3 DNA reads TGTGCCACCGGGACTAGCGGAGGATCCTACGAGCAGTACTTC.

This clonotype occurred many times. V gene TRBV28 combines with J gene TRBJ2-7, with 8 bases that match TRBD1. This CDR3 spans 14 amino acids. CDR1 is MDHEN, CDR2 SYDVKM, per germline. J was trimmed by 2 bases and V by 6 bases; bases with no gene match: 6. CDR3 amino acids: CASSPLTGAYEQYF. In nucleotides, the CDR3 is TGTGCCAGCAGCCCACTGACAGGGGCCTACGAGCAGTACTTC.

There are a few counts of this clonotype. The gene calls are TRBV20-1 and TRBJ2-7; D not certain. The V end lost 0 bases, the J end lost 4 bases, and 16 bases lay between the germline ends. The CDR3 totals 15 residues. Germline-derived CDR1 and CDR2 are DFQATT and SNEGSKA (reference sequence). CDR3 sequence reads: CSARDPRQVRYEQYF. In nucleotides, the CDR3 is TGCAGTGCTAGAGACCCCCGGCAGGTTAGGTACGAGCAGTACTTC.

In DNA, the CDR3 is TGTGCCAGCAGCCCCTGGGGGGAGACCCAGTACTTC. Translating it yields CASSPWGETQYF. The chain carries TRBV7-9 and TRBJ2-5, with D tentatively TRBD1 or TRBD2 (5 bases each). Germline V CDR1 and CDR2: SEHNR, FQNEAQ (reference sequence). Trimming took 5 bases from V and 5 from J, leaving 9 bases between them. There are 12 residues in the CDR3.